Below are 24 T cell receptor beta chains sequenced from a single sample in a study of quantifying T cell responses using KT2 cells. Overall study: Reverse transcription used primers in the TCR alpha and beta constant regions.

The cDNA 3' end received a ligated oligonucleotide with a UMI. The first PCR ran 3 to 5 cycles with an equimolar RC1.1 and RC1.2 beta primer mix. TCRdb re-analysed the UMI-ligation and nested PCR reads in MiXCR, keeping a single row per CDR3 protein. The data hold around 50,000 distinct CDR3 sequences, with around a tenth observed a single time. The sample comprised PBMCs spiked with cells of the T cell clone KT2. All receptors come from a human donor.

The table lists this clonotype with a few counts. The chain links TRBV6-4 to TRBJ2-1; tentatively, D is TRBD1 or TRBD2 (5 bases each). The CDR3 totals 16 residues. V dropped 0 bases and J dropped 0 bases, with 9 bases sitting between them. CDR1 and CDR2 from the germline V gene are MRHNA and SNTAGT. This CDR3 is CASSDSGVSSYNEQFF. Written as DNA, the CDR3 is TGTGCCAGCAGTGACTCGGGGGTGAGCTCCTACAATGAGCAGTTCTTC.

This clonotype was recorded at least ten times. Compared with germline, one end of the junction differs, possibly owing to a read error. This chain connects TRBV7-7 to TRBJ2-3; D is unclear. CDR1 is SSHAT, CDR2 FNYEAQ, per germline (reference sequence). There are 13 residues in the CDR3. In DNA form, the CDR3 reads TGTGCTAGCAGCTTGACGGATAGGGCTACGCAGTATTTT. This codes for CASSLTDRATQYF.

The chain is built from TRBV20-1 and TRBJ1-4; perhaps TRBD1 as D (6 bases). V lost 6 bases to trimming and J lost 8 bases, with 19 bases between them. The CDR3 spans 14 residues. Germline V gene data show CDR1 as DFQATT and CDR2 as SNEGSKA (reference sequence). The CDR3 sequence is CSAIHTGSREKLFF. CDR3 DNA: TGCAGTGCCATCCACACAGGGAGCAGGGAAAAACTGTTTTTT.

This chain uses TRBV7-3 with TRBJ2-2, with D perhaps matching TRBD1 or TRBD2 (5 bases each). Trimming took 5 bases from V and 3 from J, leaving 13 bases between them. This CDR3 has 15 residues. In germline, CDR1 is SGHTA, CDR2 FQGTGA. The CDR3 DNA sequence: TGTGCCAGCAGCCCAACGGGGCTTGACACCGGGGAGCTGTTTTTT. Translation: CASSPTGLDTGELFF. Using reference TRBV7-3 and TRBJ2-2 for the parts outside the CDR3, the full variable domain is GAGVSQTPSNKVTEKGKYVELRCDPISGHTALYWYRQSLGQGPEFLIYFQGTGAADDSGLPNDRFFAVRPEGSVSTLKIQRTERGDSAVYLCASSPTGLDTGELFFGEGSRLTVL.

This clonotype was recorded many times. V gene TRBV5-1 combines with J gene TRBJ2-7; 8 positions agree with TRBD1. Per the germline V gene, CDR1 is SGHRS and CDR2 is YFSETQ. This CDR3 region has 15 residues. The trim removed 4 bases at V and 0 bases at J, leaving 6 bases unmatched. The CDR3 bases are TGCGCCAGCAGCGAGGGACAGGTCAGCTCCTACGAGCAGTACTTC. It codes for CASSEGQVSSYEQYF. Full variable domain (outside the CDR3, taken from reference TRBV5-1 and TRBJ2-7): KAGVTQTPRYLIKTRGQQVTLSCSPISGHRSVSWYQQTPGQGLQFLFEYFSETQRNKGNFPGRFSGRQFSNSRSEMNVSTLELGDSALYLCASSEGQVSSYEQYFGPGTRLTVT.

This clonotype has at least ten counts. The V and J genes are TRBV12-3 or TRBV12-4 and TRBJ2-5; 8 nucleotides align to TRBD1. V was pared by 3 bases and J by 7 bases, with 4 bases of the junction left unmatched. The CDR3 is 13 residues long. The CDR3 bases are TGTGCCAGCAGTTTCCCAGGGGGCGCGACCCAGTACTTC. Translated, it gives CASSFPGGATQYF.

In this sample, this clonotype turned up a few times. V is TRBV20-1 and J is TRBJ2-1; 8 bases map to TRBD2. Trimming took 5 bases from V and 16 from J; bases not matched to a gene: 7. The CDR3 runs to 10 residues. Germline assignment: CDR1 DFQATT and CDR2 SNEGSKA (reference sequence). The chain's CDR3 is CSALWTSPFF. Here the CDR3 DNA reads TGCAGTGCTCTTTGGACTAGCCCCTTCTTC.

CDR3 coding DNA: TGTGCCAGCAGCTTACTTAGCCGGCGGCAGGGAAACACCATATATTTT. This sequence encodes CASSLLSRRQGNTIYF. The chain employs TRBV5-6 and TRBJ1-3; D not resolved. Looked up from germline, CDR1 is SGHDT and CDR2 is YYEEEE. The CDR3 consists of 16 residues. V lost 2 bases, J lost 4 bases, and 16 bases lay in between.

The sample holds a few counts of this clonotype. The chain carries TRBV20-1 and TRBJ1-5; D remains ambiguous. Trimming stripped 0 bases from V and 0 bases from J, with 12 bases between. CDR3 length: 16 amino acids. The V gene's germline CDR1 is DFQATT and CDR2 SNEGSKA (reference sequence). The CDR3 coding sequence is TGCAGTGCTAGAGATCTTGGAGGGATTAGCAATCAGCCCCAGCATTTT. Translated: CSARDLGGISNQPQHF.

This chain connects TRBV20-1 to TRBJ2-3, with TRBD2 identical over 7 bases. CDR3 length: 14 residues. V lost 6 bases to trimming and J lost 1 base; unmatched junction nucleotides: 7. The germline V gene has CDR1 DFQATT and CDR2 SNEGSKA (reference sequence). The CDR3 DNA follows: TGCAGTGCCGATGGGGACTACCGCACAGATACGCAGTATTTT. Translation gives CSADGDYRTDTQYF.

The V and J genes are TRBV11-2 and TRBJ1-1; D is possibly TRBD1 (5 bases). The CDR3 covers 18 residues. Deletions cut 1 base from V and 1 base from J, with 19 bases between. Germline V gives CDR1 SGHAT, CDR2 FQNNGV. The CDR3 loop is CASSLGLGTDISNTEAFF. The CDR3 bases are TGTGCCAGCAGCTTAGGTCTGGGGACGGATATTTCGAACACTGAAGCTTTCTTT. The complete variable domain, with remaining parts taken from reference TRBV11-2 and TRBJ1-1, reads EAGVAQSPRYKIIEKRQSVAFWCNPISGHATLYWYQQILGQGPKLLIQFQNNGVVDDSQLPKDRFSAERLKGVDSTLKIQPAKLEDSAVYLCASSLGLGTDISNTEAFFGQGTRLTVV.

This clonotype was recorded many times. The genes are TRBV7-8 and TRBJ2-3; D gene unclear. The CDR3 has 14 residues. Germline V gene sequence: CDR1 SGHVS, CDR2 FQNEAQ. Trimming stripped 4 bases from V and 0 bases from J, with 8 bases between. The CDR3, as DNA: TGTGCCAGCAGCTCCTGGTATAGCACAGATACGCAGTATTTT. Translated, it gives CASSSWYSTDTQYF. Full variable domain (missing parts from reference TRBV7-8 and TRBJ2-3): GAGVSQSPRYKVAKRGQDVALRCDPISGHVSLFWYQQALGQGPEFLTYFQNEAQLDKSGLPSDRFFAERPEGSVSTLKIQRTQQEDSAVYLCASSSWYSTDTQYFGPGTRLTVL.

The V and J genes are TRBV3-1 and TRBJ1-1; no reliable D call. Deletions cut 0 bases from V and 7 bases from J, with 15 bases between. Germline-derived CDR1 and CDR2 are LGHDT and YNNKEL (reference sequence). The CDR3 runs to 15 residues. CDR3 protein: CASSQDIRFGVEAFF. In DNA form, the CDR3 reads TGTGCCAGCAGCCAAGATATCAGGTTCGGTGTTGAAGCTTTCTTT.

This clonotype appeared a few times. V usage is TRBV11-2 and J usage is TRBJ2-5; the D is unclear. The CDR3 spans 15 residues. Deletions cut 0 bases from V and 0 bases from J, with 8 bases between. Per the germline V gene, CDR1 is SGHAT and CDR2 is FQNNGV. CDR3 nucleotide sequence: TGTGCCAGCAGCTTAGAAGGTGGACACCAAGAGACCCAGTACTTC. It codes for CASSLEGGHQETQYF. The full variable domain, rest sourced from reference TRBV11-2 and TRBJ2-5, is EAGVAQSPRYKIIEKRQSVAFWCNPISGHATLYWYQQILGQGPKLLIQFQNNGVVDDSQLPKDRFSAERLKGVDSTLKIQPAKLEDSAVYLCASSLEGGHQETQYFGPGTRLLVL.

This clonotype came up many times. This chain uses TRBV11-2 with TRBJ2-1; 14 nucleotides align to TRBD2. The CDR3 extends over 17 amino acids. Looked up from germline, CDR1 is SGHAT and CDR2 is FQNNGV. Trimming took 3 bases from V and 0 from J; bases not matched to a gene: 1. CDR3 protein: CASSFGTSGSSYNEQFF. CDR3 bases: TGTGCCAGCAGCTTTGGGACTAGCGGGAGCTCCTACAATGAGCAGTTCTTC.

This clonotype was recorded many times. The V and J genes are TRBV5-1 and TRBJ2-7; TRBD1 is a possible D gene (6 bases). V was clipped by 4 bases and J by 1 base, with 15 bases between them. Germline CDR1 SGHRS, CDR2 YFSETQ. The length of the CDR3 is 15 residues. CDR3 coding DNA: TGCGCCAGCAGCAATCACCGGGACACTTCCTACGAGCAGTACTTC. Protein product: CASSNHRDTSYEQYF.

The gene calls are TRBV4-2 and TRBJ2-7; 7 bases are shared with TRBD1. The CDR3 loop spans 16 amino acids. Trimming removed 0 bases from V and 5 bases from J; junction bases left unmatched: 10. Germline assignment: CDR1 LGHNA and CDR2 YNFKEQ. The CDR3 DNA reads as TGTGCCAGCAGCCAAGATCTAAACAGGGGAAGGCACGAGCAGTACTTC. Translated, it gives CASSQDLNRGRHEQYF.

In its sample, this clonotype was seen many times. The chain has TRBV27 and TRBJ2-1; TRBD1 matches at 7 bases. The CDR3 is made up of 14 amino acids. Germline V lookup: CDR1 MNHEY, CDR2 SMNVEV (reference sequence). Trimming took 5 bases from V and 3 from J; bases not matched to a gene: 4. CDR3 nucleotide sequence: TGTGCCAGCAGTCAAGGGACAGTCTACAATGAGCAGTTCTTC. It encodes CASSQGTVYNEQFF.

A few counts support this clonotype. V and J are TRBV20-1 and TRBJ2-7; no clear D. CDR3 length: 12 amino acids. Germline V gene lookup returns CDR1 DFQATT and CDR2 SNEGSKA (reference sequence). This CDR3 is CSYRHANSEQYF. CDR3 nucleotide sequence: TGCAGCTACAGACACGCCAACAGCGAGCAGTACTTC.

This clonotype was seen at least ten times. The chain employs TRBV6-2 or TRBV6-3 and TRBJ2-1; a possible D gene is TRBD1 (5 bases). Deletions cut 5 bases from V and 7 bases from J, with 21 bases between. CDR3 length: 16 amino acids. The germline V gene encodes CDR1 MNHEY and CDR2 SVGEGT. In DNA, the CDR3 is TGTGCCAGCAGTGGCCAGGGTGTTTTATTGGGTAATGAGCAGTTCTTC. Protein product: CASSGQGVLLGNEQFF.

In its sample, this clonotype was seen many times. The chain combines TRBV6-6 with TRBJ1-5; 10 bases are a match to TRBD1. The CDR3 contains 20 residues. Per germline, CDR1 MNHNY and CDR2 SVGAGI (reference sequence). Germline trimming cut 6 bases from V and 0 bases from J; bases unmatched to any gene: 17. The CDR3 is CASSPGTGVILFYSNQPQHF. The CDR3 DNA sequence: TGTGCCAGCAGCCCCGGGACAGGGGTTATTTTGTTCTATAGCAATCAGCCCCAGCATTTT.

This clonotype has a count of ten or more. This sequence joins TRBV12-3 or TRBV12-4 and TRBJ1-2, with 8 positions matching TRBD1. There are 13 residues in the CDR3. Trimming cost V 3 bases and J 4 bases; bases outside gene matches: 1. CDR3 protein: CASSLDRVYGYTF. The CDR3 bases are TGTGCCAGCAGTTTGGACAGGGTCTATGGCTACACCTTC.

In the case of this clonotype: One end of the junction is discordant with germline, which a read error may explain. V is TRBV7-7 and J is TRBJ1-1; D may be TRBD1 (5 bases). Germline V gene sequence: CDR1 SSHAT, CDR2 FNYEAQ (reference sequence). The CDR3 consists of 13 residues. This CDR3 is CASSFIQGAEAFF. The CDR3 bases are TGTGCTAGCAGCTTTATTCAGGGCGCTGAAGCTTTCTTT.

This clonotype showed up just a few times. V is TRBV11-2 and J is TRBJ2-3, with D tentatively TRBD2 (6 bases). Trimming removed 4 bases from V and 4 bases from J, with 18 bases in between. The CDR3 runs 16 residues. Germline V gives CDR1 SGHAT, CDR2 FQNNGV. CDR3 loop: CASSSIPGGRPDTQYF. The CDR3 DNA reads TGTGCCAGCAGCTCAATACCTGGGGGGAGACCAGATACGCAGTATTTT.